This TCR beta chain was observed in a study of molecular identifiers for immune sequencing clone quantification. This clonotype was seen many times. The CDR3 has 13 residues. In germline, CDR1 is SGHDT, CDR2 YYEEEE. V gave up 4 bases and J gave up 4 bases, with 11 bases separating them. A single record per CDR3 protein comes from TCRdb applying MiXCR to the PCR reads. The sample holds a few hundred thousand distinct CDR3 sequences; about 26% are singletons and the top ten take approximately 0.8%. Sequencing was performed on naive CD8+ T cells from blood, with Jurkat cell RNA spiked in. This sample's subset: FACS-sorted CD8+CD4-CCR7+CD45RA+ naive T cells. The rearrangement links TRBV5-6 to TRBJ1-2, with D tentatively TRBD1 (5 bases). This receptor was identified in a human donor in good health. Some libraries in this study had Jurkat cell RNA spiked in. CDR3 sequence (DNA): TGTGCCAGCAGCCGGGACGCAGCCTATGGCTACACCTTC. Translating gives CASSRDAAYGYTF. Supplemented by reference TRBV5-6 and TRBJ1-2, the full variable domain reads DAGVTQSPTHLIKTRGQQVTLRCSPKSGHDTVSWYQQALGQGPQFIFQYYEEEERQRGNFPDRFSGHQFPNYSSELNVNALLLGDSALYLCASSRDAAYGYTFGSGTRLTVV.